This TCR beta chain was found in a study of cytomegalovirus exposure and HLA in healthy donors. The CDR3 runs 12 residues. Germline lookup yields CDR1 SQVTM and CDR2 ANQGSEA. V gave up 6 bases and J gave up 6 bases, with 11 bases separating them. PCR used 60 Vbeta primers and 13 Jbeta primers. Profiled with immunoSEQ multiplex PCR; TCRdb holds only in-frame clones, not every one. The repertoire has 180,000 or so clones, around 80% of them found once; the top ten carry around 1.4%. As concerns this clone: Antigen specificity is unknown.

Notes on the study in general: The authors later found most CMV-associated TCR beta chains appeared HLA-restricted. Using the classifier, cytomegalovirus status was reportedly diagnosed with high specificity and sensitivity. It was only CMV serostatus that was available as immune exposure information. TCR beta V segments were, for the most part, productive about 87% or about 30% of the time in an earlier analysis.

The gene calls are TRBV29-1 and TRBJ2-2; D may be TRBD1 (6 bases). Sequenced sample: PBMCs. This sequence was found in a girl between 5 and 17 years old in good health and CMV-seropositive. The CDR3, as DNA: TGCAGCGTCTTAGGGGGAGCCGGGGAGCTGTTTTTT. Protein sequence: CSVLGGAGELFF.